This entry features one TCR beta chain sequence. In the same sample, other DNA sequences code for this CDR3. This sample was taken from a study of blood T cell repertoires in COVID-19. In the study overall: Acute and convalescent COVID-19 specimens originated in the United States, Italy and Spain. T cells, B-cell-depleted T cells, or PBMCs provided the cDNA or gDNA that served as material.

The germline V gene encodes CDR1 SGHRS and CDR2 YFSETQ. The CDR3 contains 14 residues. The ends lost 0 bases at V and 5 bases at J; junction bases unmatched: 4. Original handling: Amplified reference gene primers provided the basis for estimating nucleated cell counts. The assay was immunoSEQ multiplex PCR, and TCRdb's table has in-frame clones only and misses some. The V and J calls and the clone size are those of that table, but D and trimming were determined from the DNA. This sample has roughly 300,000 clones, with 85% found just once. The sequencing input was peripheral blood. The TCR sequence derives from a human donor in a cohort sampled during active COVID-19. The rearrangement links TRBV5-1 to TRBJ1-1, with TRBD1 identical over 7 bases. As DNA, the CDR3 is TGCGCCAGCAGCTTGGGGACAGGCTCAACTGAAGCTTTCTTT. Its protein is CASSLGTGSTEAFF. Using reference TRBV5-1 and TRBJ1-1 for the parts outside the CDR3, the full variable domain is KAGVTQTPRYLIKTRGQQVTLSCSPISGHRSVSWYQQTPGQGLQFLFEYFSETQRNKGNFPGRFSGRQFSNSRSEMNVSTLELGDSALYLCASSLGTGSTEAFFGQGTRLTVV.